This T cell receptor (beta chain) was obtained from a study of shared clonotypes between healthy human individuals. CDR1 and CDR2 from the germline V gene are MGHRA and YSYEKL. With 4 bases clipped from V and 6 bases from J, the junction kept 12 bases outside the gene matches. The CDR3 contains 16 residues. In the CD4+ fraction, cells were divided into CD45RA+ naive and CD45RA-negative memory subsets. As to this clone: The antigen is unknown.

In the sorted-subset replicate PCRs, approximately 200 ng DNA, around 30,000 T cell genomes, was used. Sequencing used immunoSEQ multiplex PCR; TCRdb keeps in-frame clones, though not all of them. This repertoire shows approximately 2.3 million clones, 90% to 95% found once; its top ten account for about 0.39%. General observations from the study: Generally, naive subsets (rather than memory subsets) showed larger estimated richness. Expectations were that clonotype sharing among donors would be affected by sequencing depth.

Sequences were obtained from naive CD4+ T cells from PBMCs. Subset here: CD45RA+ positively selected. This TCR was recovered from a man aged 18 to 30 in good health. Some clones in this sample may be carry-over from other donors' samples. This chain links TRBV4-1 with TRBJ2-1; 7 bases agree with TRBD2. CDR3 in DNA: TGCGCCAGCAGCCTAAGCGGGAATCGCTTGGGCAATGAGCAGTTCTTC. Translated, it gives CASSLSGNRLGNEQFF.